The source of this TCR beta chain is a study of blood T cell repertoires in COVID-19 (dated by TCRdb to 2020 to 2021). In terms of the full investigation: The collaborator samples originated in the United States, Italy and Spain and spanned the acute and convalescent phases of COVID-19. The prospective study material was composed of cDNA or gDNA derived from T cells, B-cell-depleted T cells, or PBMCs. The dataset comprised deeply sampled blood TCRbeta repertoires from subjects exposed to, actively infected with, or recovered from COVID-19. The repertoires were released in a freely available public database intended as a resource for research on the immune response to SARS-CoV-2. Samples came from the ongoing ImmuneRACE study (first 160 participants) plus 1,254 subjects from 6 global collaborators. Nearly every sample came with metadata listing a de-identified subject ID, COVID-19 status, age in years and sex. Where available, HLA class I and class II types were taken from metadata supplied by the sample provider and were not determined by assay-based typing. The full study reports these points: Clinical and demographic metadata were provided uncurated, with the amount varying by source and participant.

Including cysteine and phenylalanine, the CDR3 has 15 amino acids. Only CDR3 DNA is held: 45 bases, read in frame from base 1. V is trimmed back by 7 bases and J by 8 bases, and the junction contains 15 bases that no gene match accounts for. CDR1 and CDR2, looked up from the germline V gene, are SGHTA and FQGNSA. Only a few counts were recorded for this clone. Its specific antigen is unknown. Base qualities were left out, and no much larger clone turns up one base away. TCRbeta CDR3 regions were amplified from genomic DNA by means of the immunoSEQ Assay, a bias-controlled multiplex PCR. In the source study's methods: The number of nucleated cells in each sample was estimated from the amplification of reference gene primers within the assay. To quantify the absolute abundance of each unique TCRbeta CDR3 rearrangement, sequence reads were collapsed and filtered. For each sample, productive Simpson clonality was calculated as the square root of Simpson's diversity index over productive rearrangements. TCRdb took over this immuneACCESS table, retaining in-frame rearrangements with V and J assigned. Such tables are incomplete; in checked studies, under half of the missing clones stem from an unresolved V gene, and the remainder is unexplained. Clone size and V and J calls were adopted from that table, with D and trimming inferred from the DNA. The sample data list about 200,000 clones, and roughly 84% of these were observed just once. 4.9% of the sample lies in the top ten.

The collaborating institutions used their own protocols to collect whole blood in K2EDTA tubes. For TCRbeta analysis, collaborators shipped samples in one of three forms: frozen whole blood, isolated PBMCs, or DNA extracted from either of those sample types. The V gene is TRBV7-2 and the J gene is TRBJ1-2; 8 middle bases align to TRBD1. Source material: peripheral blood. The receptor comes from a woman older than 75 with acute or convalescent COVID-19. The CDR3 protein sequence reads: CASTEQTGVASGYTF. The sequence in DNA is TGTGCCAGCACCGAACAGACAGGGGTGGCTTCGGGCTACACCTTC.